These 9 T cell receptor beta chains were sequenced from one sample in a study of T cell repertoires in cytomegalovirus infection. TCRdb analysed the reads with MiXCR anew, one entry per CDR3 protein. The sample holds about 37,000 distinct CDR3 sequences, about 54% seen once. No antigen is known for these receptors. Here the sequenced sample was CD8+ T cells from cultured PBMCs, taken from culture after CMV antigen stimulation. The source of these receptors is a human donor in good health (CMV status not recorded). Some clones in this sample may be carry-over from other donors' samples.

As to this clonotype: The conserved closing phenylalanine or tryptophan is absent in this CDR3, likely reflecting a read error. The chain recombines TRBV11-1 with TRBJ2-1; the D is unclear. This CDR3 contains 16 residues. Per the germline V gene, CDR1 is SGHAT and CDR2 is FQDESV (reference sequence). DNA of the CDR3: TGTGACAGCAGCTTACGCGGCGAGAGCTCCTACAATGAGCAGTTCGTA. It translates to CDSSLRGESSYNEQFV.

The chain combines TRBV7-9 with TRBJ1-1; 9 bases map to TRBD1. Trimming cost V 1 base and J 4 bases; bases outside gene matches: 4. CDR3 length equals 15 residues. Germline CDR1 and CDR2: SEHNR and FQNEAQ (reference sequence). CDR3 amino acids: CASSLGKGQGTEAFF. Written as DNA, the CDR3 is TGTGCCAGCAGCTTAGGAAAGGGACAGGGCACTGAAGCTTTCTTT.

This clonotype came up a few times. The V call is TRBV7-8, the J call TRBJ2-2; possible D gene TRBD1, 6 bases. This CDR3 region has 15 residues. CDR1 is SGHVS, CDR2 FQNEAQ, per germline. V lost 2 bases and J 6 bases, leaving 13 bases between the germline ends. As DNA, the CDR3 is TGTGCCAGCAGCTTAATCAGGGGCTTAGCCGGGGAGCTGTTTTTT. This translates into CASSLIRGLAGELFF.

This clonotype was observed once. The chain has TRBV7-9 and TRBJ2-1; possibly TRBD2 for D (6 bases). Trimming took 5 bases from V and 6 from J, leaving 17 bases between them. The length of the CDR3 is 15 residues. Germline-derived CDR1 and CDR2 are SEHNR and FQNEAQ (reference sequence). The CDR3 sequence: CASSPLREAGNEQFF. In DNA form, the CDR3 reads TGTGCCAGCAGCCCGCTACGGGAAGCGGGCAATGAGCAGTTCTTC.

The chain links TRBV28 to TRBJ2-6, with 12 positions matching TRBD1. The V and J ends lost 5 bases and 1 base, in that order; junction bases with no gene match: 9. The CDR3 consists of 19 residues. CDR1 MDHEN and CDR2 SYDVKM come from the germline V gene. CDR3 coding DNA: TGTGCCAGCAGTCTCACGGGGACAGGGGGCGCTTCTGGGGCCAACGTCCTGACTTTC. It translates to CASSLTGTGGASGANVLTF.

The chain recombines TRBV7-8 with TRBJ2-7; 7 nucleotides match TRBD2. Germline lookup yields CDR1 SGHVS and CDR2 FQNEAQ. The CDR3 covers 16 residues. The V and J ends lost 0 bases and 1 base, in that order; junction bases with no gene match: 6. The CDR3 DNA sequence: TGTGCCAGCAGCTTAGCGCGCCAGGGAGGGTCCTACGAGCAGTACTTC. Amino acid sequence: CASSLARQGGSYEQYF.

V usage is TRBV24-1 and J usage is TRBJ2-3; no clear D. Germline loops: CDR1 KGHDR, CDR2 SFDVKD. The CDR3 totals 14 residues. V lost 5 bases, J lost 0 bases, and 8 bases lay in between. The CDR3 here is CATSGASSTDTQYF. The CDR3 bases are TGTGCCACCAGTGGGGCCAGCAGCACAGATACGCAGTATTTT.

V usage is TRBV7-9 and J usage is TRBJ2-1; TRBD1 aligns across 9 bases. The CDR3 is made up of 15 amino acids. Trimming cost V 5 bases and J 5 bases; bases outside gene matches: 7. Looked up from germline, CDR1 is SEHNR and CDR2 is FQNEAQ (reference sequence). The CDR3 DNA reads TGTGCCAGCAGCCCCCGGGACAGGGTAAACAATGAGCAGTTCTTC. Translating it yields CASSPRDRVNNEQFF.

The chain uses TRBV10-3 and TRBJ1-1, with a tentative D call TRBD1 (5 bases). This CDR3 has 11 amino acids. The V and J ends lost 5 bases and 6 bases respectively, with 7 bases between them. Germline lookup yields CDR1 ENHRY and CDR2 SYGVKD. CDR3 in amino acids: CAISQGPEAFF. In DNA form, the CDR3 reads TGTGCCATCAGTCAGGGACCTGAAGCTTTCTTT.